The 9 T cell receptor beta chains listed next were all sequenced from one sample in a study of T-cell reconstitution after alpha-beta-depleted transplantation in children. For TCRbeta, the library was prepared with unique molecular identifiers. TCRdb re-derived calls from the PCR reads in MiXCR, one entry per CDR3 protein. The data hold about 870,000 distinct CDR3 sequences, with 15% to 20% observed a single time. The sequenced sample was PBMCs, mostly from graft donor cells, obtained 360 days after TCRalphabeta/CD19-depleted stem cell transplant. The receptors shown here come from a male patient between 10 and 17 years old who had a stem cell transplant for acute lymphoblastic leukemia, so the T cells may come from the graft donor.

This chain connects TRBV5-1 to TRBJ2-6; 7 nucleotides align to TRBD1. Germline loops: CDR1 SGHRS, CDR2 YFSETQ. Trimming removed 0 bases from V and 0 bases from J; junction bases left unmatched: 3. The CDR3 extends over 17 amino acids. The CDR3 DNA reads as TGCGCCAGCAGCTTGGGGACAGGCGGCTCTGGGGCCAACGTCCTGACTTTC. Residues: CASSLGTGGSGANVLTF.

This clonotype was observed at least ten times. The chain has TRBV11-2 and TRBJ2-1, with no clear D. CDR3 length: 13 amino acids. Germline lookup yields CDR1 SGHAT and CDR2 FQNNGV. Trimming took off 2 bases at V and 8 bases at J, with 10 bases between the two ends. This chain's CDR3 is CASSLSTGYEQFF. The CDR3 DNA is TGTGCCAGCAGCTTAAGTACTGGGTATGAGCAGTTCTTC.

This clonotype has just a few counts. V and J are TRBV5-1 and TRBJ2-3; 13 bases fit TRBD2. CDR3 length: 18 amino acids. V was clipped by 3 bases and J by 3 bases; unmatched bases: 10. Germline V CDR1 and CDR2: SGHRS, YFSETQ. CDR3 nucleotide sequence: TGCGCCAGCAGCTCACAACTAGCGGGAGGGCCGGTGACAGATACGCAGTATTTT. Amino acid sequence: CASSSQLAGGPVTDTQYF. The full variable domain, rest sourced from reference TRBV5-1 and TRBJ2-3, is KAGVTQTPRYLIKTRGQQVTLSCSPISGHRSVSWYQQTPGQGLQFLFEYFSETQRNKGNFPGRFSGRQFSNSRSEMNVSTLELGDSALYLCASSSQLAGGPVTDTQYFGPGTRLTVL.

V gene TRBV27 combines with J gene TRBJ2-7; D may be TRBD1 (6 bases). Germline CDR1 is MNHEY and CDR2 is SMNVEV (reference sequence). This CDR3 comprises 15 residues. Trimming removed 4 bases at V and 3 bases at J, with 16 bases between. In nucleotides, the CDR3 is TGTGCCAGCAGTTCCTCGCCGGGACATAGCTACGAGCAGTACTTC. Residues: CASSSSPGHSYEQYF.

At least ten counts were recorded for this clonotype. One end of the junction varies from germline; a read error may be responsible. The rearrangement links TRBV5-1 to TRBJ2-3; D call uncertain. In germline, CDR1 is SGHRS, CDR2 YFSETQ. The CDR3 length is 13 residues. This chain's CDR3 is CASSLGLTDTQYF. CDR3 DNA: TGTGCCAGCAGCTTGGGGTTGACAGATACGCAGTATTTT.

This clonotype was detected many times. The V call is TRBV5-1, the J call TRBJ2-7; 8 bases agree with TRBD2. CDR1 is SGHRS, CDR2 YFSETQ, per germline. CDR3 length equals 14 residues. J lost 3 bases, V lost 3 bases, and 5 bases had no gene match. The CDR3 here is CASSSTGTSYEQYF. CDR3 nucleotides: TGCGCCAGCAGCTCGACCGGGACTAGCTACGAGCAGTACTTC.

This clonotype appeared many times. The V gene is TRBV7-9, the J gene TRBJ2-1, with TRBD1 as a possible D gene (5 bases). V lost 5 bases and J lost 6, with 8 bases in between. The CDR3 runs to 12 residues. In germline, CDR1 is SEHNR, CDR2 FQNEAQ (reference sequence). The CDR3 DNA reads as TGTGCCAGCAGCACCCAGGGCAATGAGCAGTTCTTC. Residues: CASSTQGNEQFF.

This sequence joins TRBV5-1 and TRBJ1-1; TRBD1 matches 8 bases. V was pared by 3 bases and J by 3 bases, with 10 bases of the junction left unmatched. Germline V lookup: CDR1 SGHRS, CDR2 YFSETQ. This CDR3 is built from 16 residues. The CDR3 DNA is TGCGCCAGCAGCTGGGACAGGCAGTCCGGGGACACTGAAGCTTTCTTT. Translation: CASSWDRQSGDTEAFF.

In this sample, this clonotype turned up a few times. The CDR3 protein is CATSRDRGSPLHF. Here the CDR3 DNA reads TGTGCCACCAGCAGAGACAGGGGCTCACCCCTCCACTTT. The rearrangement joins TRBV15 to TRBJ1-6, with D maybe TRBD1 (6 bases). This CDR3 has 13 amino acids. Trimming removed 0 bases from V and 10 bases from J, with 7 bases in between. Germline CDR1 reads LNHNV; CDR2 reads YYDKDF (reference sequence).